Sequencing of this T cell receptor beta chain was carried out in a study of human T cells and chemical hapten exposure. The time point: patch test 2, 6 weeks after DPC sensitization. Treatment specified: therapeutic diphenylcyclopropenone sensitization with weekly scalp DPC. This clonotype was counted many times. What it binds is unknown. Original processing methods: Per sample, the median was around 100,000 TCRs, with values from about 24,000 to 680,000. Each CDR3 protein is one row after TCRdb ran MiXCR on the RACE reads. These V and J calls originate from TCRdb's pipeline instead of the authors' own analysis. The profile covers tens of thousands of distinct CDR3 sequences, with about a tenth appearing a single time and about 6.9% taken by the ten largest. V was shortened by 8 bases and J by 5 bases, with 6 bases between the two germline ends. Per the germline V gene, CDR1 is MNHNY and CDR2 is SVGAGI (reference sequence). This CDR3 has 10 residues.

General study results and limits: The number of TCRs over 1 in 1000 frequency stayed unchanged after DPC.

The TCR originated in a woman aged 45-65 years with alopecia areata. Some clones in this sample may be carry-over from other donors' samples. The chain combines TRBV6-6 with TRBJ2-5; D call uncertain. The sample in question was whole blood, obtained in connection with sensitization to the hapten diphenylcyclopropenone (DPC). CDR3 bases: TGTGCCAGCGTGGGCGAGACCCAGTACTTC. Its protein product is CASVGETQYF.